These T cell receptor beta chains were read from a single sample in a study of molecular identifiers for immune sequencing clone quantification. TCRdb independently ran MiXCR on the PCR reads; one entry per CDR3 protein. Of about 320,000 distinct CDR3 sequences listed, 20% to 25% are singletons. Sequenced: naive CD8+ T cells from blood, with Jurkat cell RNA spiked in. The receptors come from a human donor in good health. Some libraries in this study had Jurkat cell RNA spiked in. Each CDR3 is given with its conserved first and last residue. Fields, in order: D gene, V gene, clone size, J gene, CDR3 DNA, CDR3 protein. The D gene is left open where the match is weak. The size of a clone is reported for some rows only, either as once, few or many, or as a class for expanded clones.

>NA|TRBV24-1|many|TRBJ2-1
TGTGCCACCAGTATAGGGTCCTCCTACAATGAGCAGTTCTTC
CATSIGSSYNEQFF
>NA|TRBV29-1|many|TRBJ1-2
TGCAGCGTTGTTGGGGACCCTCCCCATGGCTACACCTTC
CSVVGDPPHGYTF
>NA|TRBV2|many|TRBJ1-2
TGTGCCAGCAGTGAGTTGGAGGATGGCTACACCTTC
CASSELEDGYTF
>NA|TRBV30|many|TRBJ1-1
TGTGCCTGGTTGGTTGGGCCTGAAGCTTTCTTT
CAWLVGPEAFF
>NA|TRBV27|many|TRBJ2-7
TGTGCCAGCAGTCGGGTGGGCGCCGTCCACGAGCAGTACTTC
CASSRVGAVHEQYF
>NA|TRBV7-9|many|TRBJ2-7
TGTGCCAGCAGCTTAGTGGCTGGGGAGCAGTACTTC
CASSLVAGEQYF
>NA|TRBV25-1|few|TRBJ1-5
TGTGCCAGCAGTGAAGGTATAGGTCCCCGGCATTTT
CASSEGIGPRHF
>NA|TRBV12-5|few|TRBJ2-7
TGTGCTAGTGGTACAGGTCCCAACTGGGAGCAGTACTTC
CASGTGPNWEQYF
>TRBD1|TRBV5-1|many|TRBJ2-7
TGCGCCAGCAGCGACGCGGGACAGGGCTACGAGCAGTACTTC
CASSDAGQGYEQYF
>NA|TRBV4-1|many|TRBJ1-4
TGCGCCAGCAGCCAAGGCTTGGCCCAGGGCCATGCAACTAATGAAAAACTGTTTTTT
CASSQGLAQGHATNEKLFF
>NA|TRBV3-1|NA|TRBJ2-2
TGTGCCAGCAGCTCAAAAGACAGAGCCGGGGAGCTGTTTTTT
CASSSKDRAGELFF